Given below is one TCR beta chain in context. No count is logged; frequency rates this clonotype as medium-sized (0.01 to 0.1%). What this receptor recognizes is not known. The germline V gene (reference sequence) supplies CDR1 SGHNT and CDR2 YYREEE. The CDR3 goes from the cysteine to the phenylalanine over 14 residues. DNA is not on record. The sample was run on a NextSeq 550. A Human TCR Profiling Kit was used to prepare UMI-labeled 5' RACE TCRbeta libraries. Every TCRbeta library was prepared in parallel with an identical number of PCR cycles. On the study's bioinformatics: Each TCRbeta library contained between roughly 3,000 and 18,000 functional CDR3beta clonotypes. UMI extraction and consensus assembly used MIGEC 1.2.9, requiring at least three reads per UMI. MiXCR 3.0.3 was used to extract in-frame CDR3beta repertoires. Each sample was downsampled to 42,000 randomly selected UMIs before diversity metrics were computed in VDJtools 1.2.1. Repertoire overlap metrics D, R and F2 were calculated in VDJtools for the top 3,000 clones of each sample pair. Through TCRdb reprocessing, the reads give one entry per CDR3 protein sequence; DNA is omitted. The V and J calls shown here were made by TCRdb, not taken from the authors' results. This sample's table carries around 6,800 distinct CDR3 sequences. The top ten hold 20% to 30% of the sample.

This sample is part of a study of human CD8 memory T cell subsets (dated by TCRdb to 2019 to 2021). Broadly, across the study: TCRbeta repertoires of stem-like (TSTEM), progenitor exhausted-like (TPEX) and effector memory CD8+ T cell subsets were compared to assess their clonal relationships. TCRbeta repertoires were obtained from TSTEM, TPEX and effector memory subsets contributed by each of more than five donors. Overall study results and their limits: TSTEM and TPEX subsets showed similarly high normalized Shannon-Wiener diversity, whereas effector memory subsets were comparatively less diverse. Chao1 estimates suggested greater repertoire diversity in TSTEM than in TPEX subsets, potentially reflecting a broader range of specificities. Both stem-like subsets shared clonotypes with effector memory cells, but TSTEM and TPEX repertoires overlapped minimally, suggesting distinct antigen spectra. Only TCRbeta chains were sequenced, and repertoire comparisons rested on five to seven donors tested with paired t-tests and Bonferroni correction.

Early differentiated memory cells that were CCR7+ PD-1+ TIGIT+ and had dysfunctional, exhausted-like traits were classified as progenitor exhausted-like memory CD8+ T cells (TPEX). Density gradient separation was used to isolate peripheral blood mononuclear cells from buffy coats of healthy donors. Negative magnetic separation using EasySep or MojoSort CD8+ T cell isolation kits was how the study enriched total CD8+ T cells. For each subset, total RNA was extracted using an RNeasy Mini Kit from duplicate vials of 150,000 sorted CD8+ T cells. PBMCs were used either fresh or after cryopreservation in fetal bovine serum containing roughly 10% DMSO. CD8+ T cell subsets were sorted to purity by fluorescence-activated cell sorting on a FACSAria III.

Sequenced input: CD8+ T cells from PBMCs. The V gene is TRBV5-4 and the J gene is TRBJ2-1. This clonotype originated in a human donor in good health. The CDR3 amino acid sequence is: CASSSDSSYNEQFF.